The 10 T cell receptor beta chains below all came from one sample that was sequenced in a study of shared clonotypes between healthy human individuals. Clones were sequenced by immunoSEQ multiplex PCR, and TCRdb holds only the in-frame ones, with some missing. The table has 2 million or so clones, 90% to 95% seen once. Sequencing used naive CD4+ T cells sorted from blood. The subset here: CD45RA+ positively selected. The receptors here all came from a young man in good health.

CDR3 sequence (DNA): TGTGCCAGCAGTTTACTAGCGGAAAGCCCCGAGCAGTACTTC. This codes for CASSLLAESPEQYF. V is TRBV28 and J is TRBJ2-7; 7 bases are a match to TRBD2. The ends lost 2 bases at V and 6 bases at J; junction bases unmatched: 7. The CDR3 extends over 14 amino acids. CDR1 and CDR2 (germline): MDHEN, SYDVKM.

V usage is TRBV7-9 and J usage is TRBJ2-3, with D uncertain. Between the trimmed V and J ends, which lost 7 bases and 6 bases, there was a span of 23 bases. The CDR3 is 16 amino acids. Germline CDR1 SEHNR, CDR2 FQNEAQ (reference sequence). The CDR3 sequence: CASNPATGLLTDTQYF. The CDR3 DNA is TGTGCCAGCAACCCGGCAACGGGCCTACTCACTGATACGCAGTATTTT.

The chain has TRBV10-1 and TRBJ2-7, with D perhaps TRBD1 (6 bases). V lost 6 bases to trimming and J lost 4 bases, with 22 bases between them. This CDR3 has 16 residues. Looked up from germline, CDR1 is WNHNN and CDR2 is SYGVQD (reference sequence). The CDR3 is CASSFLWTAFNYEQYF. For the CDR3, the DNA is TGCGCCAGCAGCTTCCTCTGGACAGCGTTTAATTACGAGCAGTACTTC.

The J gene is TRBJ1-6, the V gene TRBV10-3; D gene unclear. Germline V lookup: CDR1 ENHRY, CDR2 SYGVKD. The CDR3 length is 13 residues. The V end lost 10 bases, the J end lost 8 bases, and 15 bases lay between the germline ends. The CDR3 is CASGEWRDSPLHF. In DNA, the CDR3 is TGTGCCAGCGGTGAATGGCGGGATTCACCCCTCCACTTT.

The V call is TRBV28, the J call TRBJ1-1, with 8 nucleotides matching TRBD1. CDR1 MDHEN and CDR2 SYDVKM come from the germline V gene. V shed 5 bases, J shed 5 bases, and the junction held 10 bases outside the gene matches. The CDR3 has 15 residues. Here the CDR3 DNA reads TGTGCCAGCAGTCCCCCCACAGGGGGAATGACTGAAGCTTTCTTT. Protein: CASSPPTGGMTEAFF.

The chain employs TRBV25-1 and TRBJ1-4, with 7 bases that match TRBD1. Germline V gene lookup returns CDR1 MGHDK and CDR2 SYGVNS. Unmatched junction bases numbered 7, after V lost 4 bases and J lost 5 bases. CDR3 length: 15 residues. The CDR3 reads CASSGAGQLNEKLFF. The CDR3 DNA reads as TGTGCCAGCAGTGGAGCGGGACAGCTAAATGAAAAACTGTTTTTT.

As DNA, the CDR3 is TGCGCCAGCAGCCACTCCATTGGGGAGACCCAGTACTTC. Its protein is CASSHSIGETQYF. The chain links TRBV4-1 to TRBJ2-5; no clear D gene. Germline lookup yields CDR1 MGHRA and CDR2 YSYEKL. This CDR3 spans 13 amino acids. V lost 3 bases to trimming and J lost 5 bases, with 10 bases between them.

This clone was seen just once. The chain combines TRBV25-1 with TRBJ2-7; 8 bases are a match to TRBD2. The V segment lost 2 bases and the J segment 3 bases; nucleotides outside the gene matches: 9. Germline CDR1 and CDR2: MGHDK and SYGVNS. The CDR3 is 16 residues long. CDR3 bases: TGTGCCAGCAGTGAAGCCACCCCGGGGGGGAGCTACGAGCAGTACTTC. Its translation is CASSEATPGGSYEQYF.

The chain joins TRBV29-1 to TRBJ1-4, with D perhaps matching TRBD1 (5 bases). CDR3 size: 15 residues. Germline-derived CDR1 and CDR2 are SQVTM and ANQGSEA. V lost 4 bases and J lost 0, with 12 bases in between. The CDR3 reads CSVGPGLSTNEKLFF. The CDR3 region has the DNA TGCAGCGTTGGGCCAGGGTTGTCAACTAATGAAAAACTGTTTTTT. The entire variable domain, with the rest obtained from reference TRBV29-1 and TRBJ1-4, is as follows: SAVISQKPSRDICQRGTSLTIQCQVDSQVTMMFWYRQQPGQSLTLIATANQGSEATYESGFVIDKFPISRPNLTFSTLTVSNMSPEDSSIYLCSVGPGLSTNEKLFFGSGTQLSVL.

This clone appeared once. V gene TRBV27 combines with J gene TRBJ2-7; D unclear. CDR3 length equals 14 residues. The germline gives CDR1 MNHEY, CDR2 SMNVEV (reference sequence). Trimming shortened V by 2 bases and J by 1 base, and 9 bases separated the two germline ends. The CDR3 protein is CASSLIQDSYEQYF. The CDR3 DNA sequence: TGTGCCAGCAGTTTAATCCAGGATTCCTACGAGCAGTACTTC.